This T cell receptor beta chain was obtained from a study of cytomegalovirus exposure and HLA in healthy donors (dated 2017 in TCRdb). With regard to the full study: An earlier analysis of approximately 640 of the donors reported 276 Gb of sequence data and roughly 100 million unique TCR beta sequences from approximately 180 million T cells. A later analysis re-analyzed previously published TCR beta repertoires from 500 to 700 donors and added high-resolution HLA genotyping to study TCR occurrence patterns. About five DR-DQ haplotypes were handled as single units for association and clustering, since linkage in the cohort was strong. All discovery cohort repertoires had been generated using a single sequencing platform. In addition to the first cohort of 500 to 850 subjects, a separate validation cohort of approximately 130 different subjects was used. Alongside the repertoire data, information on donor age, sex, ethnicity and CMV serostatus was compiled. Of the 300 to 500 genotyped donors, 65% to 90% were placed in the genetic ancestry cluster associated with self-reported Caucasian donors. The study profiled the T cell repertoires of under 700 subjects by immunosequencing and related them to cytomegalovirus serostatus. In the later analysis, no new phenotypic data were used to find candidate immune exposures; instead, reliance was placed on TCR beta sequences and their occurrence across donors. A later genetic analysis took genome-wide SNP genotypes for 398 of the 666 donors and used that subset as a discovery cohort. Approximately 300 gigabases of sequencing data and around 80 million unique TCR sequences made up an early release that covered fewer than 650 HLA-typed donors. Across about 380 genotyped donors of the cohort, an average of about 240,000 unique TCR beta nucleotide sequences per donor were sequenced, and roughly 20% of those sequences were non-productive. Class I and class II HLA loci were covered by the typing at four-digit resolution. The number of donors typed differed by locus, with roughly 629-640 for A, B, C, DRB1 and DQB1, more than 500 for DQA1, 600 to 610 for DPA1, and around 450 for DPB1. High-throughput TCR immunosequencing, statistical association of individual TCRs with disease status, and machine learning were combined to predict cytomegalovirus infection status. An earlier analysis of several hundred of the donors applied high-throughput TCR beta sequencing to assess whether each TCR beta V gene segment acted as functional or pseudogenic. The study aimed to test whether signatures of past pathogen exposure could be identified by cataloging public T cell receptors.

In total, 666 healthy bone marrow donors made up the cohort. All cohort members were sampled while nominally healthy, although unrecorded immune exposures were likely present. The donor tested CMV seronegative, placing the donor among the 350 to 400 seronegative members of the cohort. A peripheral blood sample was collected from each donor, and TCR beta sequencing was performed on peripheral blood mononuclear cells. The Qiagen DNeasy Blood Extraction Kit was used to extract genomic DNA from the blood cell samples. The research as a whole found: In an earlier analysis of several hundred of the donors, most TCR beta V segments were observed in productive rearrangements about 90% or about 30% of the time, broadly matching IMGT annotations. Most TCR sequences were observed very rarely across donors, whereas some public TCRs were present in many individuals. In a later analysis, TCR association rates were found to vary across HLA loci, with the most associated TCRs seen for DRB1 alleles and the fewest for HLA-C alleles. Strong co-occurrence of HLA alleles, especially DR and DQ, made assigning TCR associations to individual alleles difficult. Cytomegalovirus status was reported to be diagnosed by the classifier with high specificity and sensitivity in both the original and validation cohorts. Presence/absence analyses assumed roughly uniform sequencing depth across donors, an assumption that may not hold. In vitro tests confirmed that three of the cytomegalovirus-associated TCR beta chains recognize cytomegalovirus antigens. A group of highly shared sequence variants was considered likely to be a technical artifact of the sequencing pipeline. The 87-base-pair reads could not distinguish some IMGT-functional V segments, including TRBV6-2 and TRBV6-3, so those segments were excluded. In a later analysis, several top co-occurrence clusters were reported to appear linked to parvovirus B19, influenza, CMV and Epstein-Barr virus. A later genetic analysis reported fewer N-insertions in productive TCRs among donors in an Asian-associated ancestry cluster than the roughly 700-donor mean. The earlier analysis of approximately 540 of the donors excluded roughly 17 rarely observed V segments, including chromosome 9 orphons, because counts were too low. According to a later analysis, most CMV-associated TCR beta chains appeared to be HLA-restricted, and the HLA associations seemed to be driven largely by CMV exposure. It was suggested by the authors that the approach could potentially be generalized to other disease states and immunological phenotypes. Linkage disequilibrium might explain the correlated functional status among segregating V segments, but an unknown experimental factor could not be excluded. In a later analysis, HLA-associated TCR beta chains were found to be more clonally expanded and to have lower generation probabilities than equally common non-associated chains. Because HLA typing was unavailable for some donors at each locus, only the typed subset was used in association tests. V-gene and J-gene trimming of TCR beta chains was associated with a missense DCLRE1C variant in a later genetic analysis, and the association was replicated in an independent cohort. Only TCR beta chains were sequenced in this cohort, and the absence of alpha or paired-chain data limited detectable features. The study gave a list of more than 150 TCR beta chains associated with cytomegalovirus. The only immune exposure information available for the cohort was CMV serostatus. In a later analysis, around 17,000 TCR beta sequences were associated with specific HLA alleles at a false discovery rate of 0.05. A further reported finding was that TCR beta sequences accurately predicted the HLA-A and HLA-B alleles for most subjects in the first cohort.

The CDR3 runs 16 residues from the cysteine to the phenylalanine. Here the CDR3 DNA is all that survives: 48 bases in frame from base 1. The germline V gene encodes CDR1 SGDLS and CDR2 YYNGEE. Relative to germline, V is 0 bases shorter and J is 2 bases shorter, with 13 bases between their ends. Details on this clone: Its antigen is not yet known. Base qualities are not provided; no much larger clone lies one nucleotide away.

The library was built by means of the immunoSEQ multiplex PCR assay. For the multiplex PCR, a mixture combining 60 forward primers for TCR Vbeta segments and 13 reverse primers for TCR Jbeta segments was used. Amplification of the CDR3 region of rearranged TCR beta genes was performed with a multiplex PCR assay on genomic DNA. On the Illumina HiSeq System, the amplified TCR beta libraries were sequenced as 87-base-pair reads. Per the original workflow: A later analysis counted about 82 million unique TCR beta chains across the 690 or so repertoires, and 10 million to 12 million of these chains were shared by at least two donors. To remove PCR and sequencing errors, raw reads were error-corrected and collapsed into unique sequences using a nearest-neighbor algorithm that merged closely related sequences. CDR3 sequences were aligned to IMGT reference sequences to assign V, D and J gene segments. For a sequence to be retained, a match of at least six nucleotides to both a V gene segment and a J gene segment was required. A rearrangement counted as productive if the CDR3 had no stop codons and remained in frame with V and J, and every other rearrangement counted as non-productive. Following IMGT convention, CDR3 was defined as the stretch from the second conserved V-encoded cysteine to the conserved J-encoded phenylalanine. The earlier analysis of about 590 of the donors excluded sequences that lacked an unambiguous match to a single V gene segment. An earlier analysis of a few hundred of the donors called V segments functional above 56.7% productive rearrangements and segregating when the between-donor standard deviation exceeded 5%. To diagnose cytomegalovirus status from the catalog of TCR beta chain sequences, a statistical classification framework was built. V and J gene assignment, in a later analysis, came from comparing TCR nucleotide sequences with IMGT/GENE-DB human TR gene sequences. In a later analysis, CDR3 sequences and most-parsimonious VDJ recombination scenarios were assigned using the TCRdist pipeline. In a later analysis, every TCR beta chain was defined by the combination of its CDR3 amino acid sequence and its V-gene family, and reads without a unique V-gene family were dropped. A later analysis removed 592 highly shared, low-generation-probability nucleotide sequences to deal with suspected cross-contamination and a sequencing artifact. In a later analysis, a clonal expansion index for each public chain was calculated from normalized within-repertoire ranks of inferred template counts. Generation probabilities in a later analysis came from a VDJ recombination model fitted to out-of-frame rearrangements, and those results were checked against IGoR. In a later analysis, hypergeometric tests were used to score TCR-TCR, TCR-HLA and TCR-CMV co-occurrence, with a repertoire-size bias correction applied to TCR pairs. In a later analysis, false discovery rates were estimated by permuting HLA or CMV assignments 20 times. In a later analysis, co-occurring TCRs were grouped using DBSCAN, and TCRdist sequence similarity was added for clustering within HLA-allele-positive subsets. Repertoires with fewer than 30,000 or more than 120,000 public chains were left out of co-occurrence clustering, as were about five repertoires with anomalous nucleotide sharing. TCRdb took over this immuneACCESS table, retaining in-frame rearrangements with V and J assigned. Such tables are incomplete; in checked studies, under half of the missing clones stem from an unresolved V gene, and the remainder is unexplained. V, J and clone size derive from that table, while D and trimming were established from the DNA sequence. For this sample the table gives some 180,000 clones, of which about 77% were detected only once. The biggest ten clones account for approximately 2.6% of the sample.

The chain links TRBV9 with TRBJ2-3, with TRBD2 as a weak D call on 6 bases. This clonotype was obtained from a female donor in good health and CMV-seronegative. Material: PBMCs. DNA sequence: TGTGCCAGCAGCGTAGCCCCGGGGGAATCCACAGATACGCAGTATTTT. Its translation is CASSVAPGESTDTQYF.